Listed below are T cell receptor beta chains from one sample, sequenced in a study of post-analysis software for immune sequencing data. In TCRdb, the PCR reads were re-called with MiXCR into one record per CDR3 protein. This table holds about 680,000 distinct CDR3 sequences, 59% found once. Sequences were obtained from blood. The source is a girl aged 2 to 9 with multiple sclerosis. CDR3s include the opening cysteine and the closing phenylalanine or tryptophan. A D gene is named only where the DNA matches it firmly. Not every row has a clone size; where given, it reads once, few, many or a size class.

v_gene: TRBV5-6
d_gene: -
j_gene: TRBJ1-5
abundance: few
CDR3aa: CASSLTGRVSNQPQHF
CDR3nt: TGTGCCAGCAGCTTAACAGGGAGGGTTAGCAATCAGCCCCAGCATTTT

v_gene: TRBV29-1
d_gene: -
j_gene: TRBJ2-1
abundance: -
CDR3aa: CSVHHTNEQFF
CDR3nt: TGCAGCGTCCACCACACCAATGAGCAGTTCTTC

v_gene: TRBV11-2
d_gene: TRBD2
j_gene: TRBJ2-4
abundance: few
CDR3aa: CASSRRWTSGAKNIQYF
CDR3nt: TGTGCCAGCAGCCGTAGATGGACTAGCGGGGCCAAAAACATTCAGTACTTC

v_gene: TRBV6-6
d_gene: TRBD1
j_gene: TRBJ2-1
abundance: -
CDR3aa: CASSCRDRVYNEQFF
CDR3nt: TGTGCCAGCAGTTGCCGGGACAGGGTATACAATGAGCAGTTCTTC

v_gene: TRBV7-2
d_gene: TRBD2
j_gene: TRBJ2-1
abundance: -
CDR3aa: CASSWTGLAGGGSEQFF
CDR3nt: TGTGCCAGCAGCTGGACAGGGCTAGCGGGAGGGGGCAGTGAGCAGTTCTTC

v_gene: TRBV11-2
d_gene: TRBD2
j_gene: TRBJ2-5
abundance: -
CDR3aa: CASSPVAGIETQYF
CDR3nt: TGTGCCAGCAGCCCAGTAGCGGGAATAGAGACCCAGTACTTC

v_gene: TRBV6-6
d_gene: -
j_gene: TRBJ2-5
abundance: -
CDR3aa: CASSPGTLVQYF
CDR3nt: TGTGCCAGCAGCCCCGGAACGCTGGTGCAGTACTTC

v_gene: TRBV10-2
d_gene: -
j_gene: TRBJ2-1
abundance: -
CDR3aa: CASSESWGVYNEQFF
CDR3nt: TGCGCCAGCAGTGAGTCGTGGGGGGTCTACAATGAGCAGTTCTTC

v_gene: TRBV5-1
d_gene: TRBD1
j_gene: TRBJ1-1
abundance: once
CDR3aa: CASSLGTGVGTEAFF
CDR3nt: TGCGCCAGCAGCTTGGGGACAGGCGTCGGCACTGAAGCTTTCTTT

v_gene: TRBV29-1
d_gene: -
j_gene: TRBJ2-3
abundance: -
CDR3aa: CSVDDLTKTTDTQYF
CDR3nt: TGCAGCGTGGACGACCTTACTAAGACCACAGATACGCAGTATTTT

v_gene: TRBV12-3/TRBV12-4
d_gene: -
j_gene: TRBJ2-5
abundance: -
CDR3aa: CASTRSGSQETQYF
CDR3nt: TGTGCCAGCACTCGCTCCGGGAGCCAGGAGACCCAGTACTTC

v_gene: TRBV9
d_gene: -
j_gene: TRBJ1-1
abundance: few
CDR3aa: CASSVSGVNTEAFF
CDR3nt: TGTGCCAGCAGCGTCTCAGGGGTGAACACTGAAGCTTTCTTT

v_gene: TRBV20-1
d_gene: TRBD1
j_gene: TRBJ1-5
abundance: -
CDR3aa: CSARGGQINQPQHF
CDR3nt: TGCAGTGCTAGAGGGGGACAGATTAATCAGCCCCAGCATTTT

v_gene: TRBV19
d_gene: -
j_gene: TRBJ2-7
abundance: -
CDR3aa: CASSMDQPNYSEQYF
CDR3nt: TGTGCCAGTAGTATGGACCAGCCCAACTACAGCGAGCAGTACTTC

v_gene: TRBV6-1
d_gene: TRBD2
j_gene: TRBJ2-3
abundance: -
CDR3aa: CATLRTSGGTDTQYF
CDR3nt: TGTGCCACCCTTCGCACTAGCGGAGGCACAGATACGCAGTATTTT

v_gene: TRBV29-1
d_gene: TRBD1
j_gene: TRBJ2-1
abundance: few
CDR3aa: CSVEGQGAGNEQFF
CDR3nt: TGCAGCGTCGAGGGACAGGGGGCCGGCAATGAGCAGTTCTTC

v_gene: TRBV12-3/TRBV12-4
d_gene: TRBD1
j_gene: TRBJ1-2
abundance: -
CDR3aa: CASKPGQLYGYTF
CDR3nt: TGTGCCAGCAAACCGGGACAGCTCTATGGCTACACCTTC

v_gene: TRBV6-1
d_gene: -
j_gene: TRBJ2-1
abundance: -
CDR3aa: CASSEVRDVSQFF
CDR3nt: TGTGCCAGCAGTGAGGTGAGAGACGTTAGCCAGTTCTTC

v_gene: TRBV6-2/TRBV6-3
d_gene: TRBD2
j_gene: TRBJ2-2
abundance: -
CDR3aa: CASSKASGRGTGELFF
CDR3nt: TGTGCCAGCAGCAAAGCTAGCGGGAGGGGCACCGGGGAGCTGTTTTTT

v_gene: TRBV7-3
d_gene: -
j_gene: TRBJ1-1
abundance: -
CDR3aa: CASSFRGSALSSMNTEAFF
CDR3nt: TGTGCCAGCAGCTTCCGAGGTAGCGCCTTGAGCAGCATGAACACTGAAGCTTTCTTT

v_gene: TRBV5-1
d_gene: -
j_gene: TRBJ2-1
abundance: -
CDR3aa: CASSLTGTQRDNEQFF
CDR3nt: TGCGCCAGCAGCTTGACCGGGACTCAGCGGGACAATGAGCAGTTCTTC

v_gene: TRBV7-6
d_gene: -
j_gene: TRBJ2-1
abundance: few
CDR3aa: CASSRSLGNIYNEQFF
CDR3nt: TGTGCCAGCAGCCGGAGTTTGGGGAACATTTACAATGAGCAGTTCTTC

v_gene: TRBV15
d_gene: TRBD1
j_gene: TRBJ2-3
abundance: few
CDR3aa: CATSDRDRGNGTGLRDTQYF
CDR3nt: TGTGCCACCAGCGACAGAGACCGGGGTAATGGGACAGGACTTCGGGATACGCAGTATTTT

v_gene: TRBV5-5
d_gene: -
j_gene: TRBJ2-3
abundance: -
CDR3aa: CASSLEWDTDTQYF
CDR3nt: TGTGCCAGCAGCTTGGAGTGGGACACAGATACGCAGTATTTT

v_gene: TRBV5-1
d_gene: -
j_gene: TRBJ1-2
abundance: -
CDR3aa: CASSLARAGDGYTF
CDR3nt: TGCGCCAGCAGCTTGGCGCGGGCAGGGGATGGCTACACCTTC

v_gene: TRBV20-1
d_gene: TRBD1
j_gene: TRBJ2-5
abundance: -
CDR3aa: CSAREPGDRAETQYF
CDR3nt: TGCAGTGCTAGAGAACCAGGGGACAGGGCAGAGACCCAGTACTTC

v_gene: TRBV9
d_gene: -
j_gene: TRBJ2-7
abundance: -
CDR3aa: CASSVDPLSLYEQYF
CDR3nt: TGTGCCAGCAGCGTAGATCCCCTTAGCCTCTACGAGCAGTACTTC

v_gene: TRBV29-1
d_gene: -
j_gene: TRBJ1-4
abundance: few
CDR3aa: CSVVDISRPEKLFF
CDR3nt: TGCAGCGTCGTAGACATTTCCCGTCCTGAAAAACTGTTTTTT

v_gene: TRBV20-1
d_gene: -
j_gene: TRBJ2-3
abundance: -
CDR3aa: CSASGYTDTQYF
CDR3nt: TGCAGTGCTAGCGGGTACACAGATACGCAGTATTTT

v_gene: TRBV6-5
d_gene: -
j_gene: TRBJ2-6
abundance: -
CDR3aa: CASRRAGANVLTF
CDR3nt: TGTGCCAGCCGCAGGGCTGGGGCCAACGTCCTGACTTTC

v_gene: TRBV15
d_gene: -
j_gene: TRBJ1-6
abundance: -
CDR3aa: CATSSEEGRNRSPLHF
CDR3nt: TGTGCCACCAGCAGCGAGGAGGGGCGCAATAGGTCACCCCTCCACTTT

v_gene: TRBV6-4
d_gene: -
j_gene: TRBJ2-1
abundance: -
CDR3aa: CASSGIMDYTRSYNEQFF
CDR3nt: TGTGCCAGCAGTGGTATCATGGACTATACGAGATCCTACAATGAGCAGTTCTTC

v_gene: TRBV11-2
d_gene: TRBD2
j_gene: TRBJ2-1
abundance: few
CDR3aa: CASTRGGRANEQFF
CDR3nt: TGTGCCAGCACCCGGGGTGGGAGGGCAAATGAGCAGTTCTTC

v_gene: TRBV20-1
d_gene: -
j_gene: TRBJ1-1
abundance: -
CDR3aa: CSARWGEKNEAFF
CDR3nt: TGCAGTGCGCGCTGGGGCGAAAAAAATGAAGCTTTCTTT

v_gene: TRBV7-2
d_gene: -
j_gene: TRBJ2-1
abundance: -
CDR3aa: CASSLQVVDEQFF
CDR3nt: TGTGCCAGCAGCTTACAGGTCGTTGATGAGCAGTTCTTC

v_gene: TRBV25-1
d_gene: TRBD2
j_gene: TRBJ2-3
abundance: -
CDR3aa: CASSDTGGVTDTQYF
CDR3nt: TGTGCCAGCAGTGATACGGGGGGGGTCACAGATACGCAGTATTTT

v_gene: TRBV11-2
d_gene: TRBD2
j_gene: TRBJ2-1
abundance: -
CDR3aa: CASSLWGPSGVYNEQFF
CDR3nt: TGTGCCAGCAGCTTATGGGGCCCTAGCGGGGTATACAATGAGCAGTTCTTC

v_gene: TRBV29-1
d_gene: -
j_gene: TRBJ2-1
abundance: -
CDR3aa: CSVEGPGGFDEQFF
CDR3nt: TGCAGCGTTGAAGGTCCAGGGGGGTTCGATGAGCAGTTCTTC

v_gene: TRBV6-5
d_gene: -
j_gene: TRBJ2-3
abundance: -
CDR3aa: CASRGAAAGPDTQYF
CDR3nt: TGTGCCAGCAGAGGGGCGGCGGCAGGCCCAGATACGCAGTATTTT

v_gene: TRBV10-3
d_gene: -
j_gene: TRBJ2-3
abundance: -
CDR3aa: CAIRTGTDTQYF
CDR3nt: TGTGCCATCAGGACCGGCACAGATACGCAGTATTTT

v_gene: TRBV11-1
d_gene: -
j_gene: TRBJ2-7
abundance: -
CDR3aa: CASSLNGFLSYEQYF
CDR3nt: TGTGCCAGCAGCTTGAACGGGTTCCTCTCCTACGAGCAGTACTTC

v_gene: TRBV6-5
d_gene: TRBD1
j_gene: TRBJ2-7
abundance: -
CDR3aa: CASSYRQGAFEQYF
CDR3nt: TGTGCCAGCAGTTACAGGCAGGGGGCATTCGAGCAGTACTTC

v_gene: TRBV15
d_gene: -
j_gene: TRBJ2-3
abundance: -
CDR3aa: CATSRVRGGSSTDTQYF
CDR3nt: TGTGCCACCAGCAGAGTCCGAGGGGGTTCTAGCACAGATACGCAGTATTTT

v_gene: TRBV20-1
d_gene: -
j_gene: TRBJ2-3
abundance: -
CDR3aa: CSAEWGNTDTQYF
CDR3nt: TGCAGTGCCGAATGGGGAAACACAGATACGCAGTATTTT

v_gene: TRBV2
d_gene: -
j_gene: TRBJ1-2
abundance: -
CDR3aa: CASPRRAGDYGYTF
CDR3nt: TGTGCCAGCCCCCGTCGGGCTGGTGACTATGGCTACACCTTC

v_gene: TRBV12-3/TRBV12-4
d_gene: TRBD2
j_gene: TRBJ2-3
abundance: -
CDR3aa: CASSRTSGRARTQYF
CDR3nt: TGTGCCAGCAGCCGGACTAGCGGGAGGGCCCGGACGCAGTATTTT

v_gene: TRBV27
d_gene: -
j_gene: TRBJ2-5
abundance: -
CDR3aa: CASSPQTGLQETQYF
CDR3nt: TGTGCCAGCAGTCCCCAGACAGGACTCCAAGAGACCCAGTACTTC

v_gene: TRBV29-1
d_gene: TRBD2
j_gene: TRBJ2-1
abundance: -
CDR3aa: CSVETRGGRNEQFF
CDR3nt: TGCAGCGTTGAAACTCGGGGGGGCCGGAATGAGCAGTTCTTC

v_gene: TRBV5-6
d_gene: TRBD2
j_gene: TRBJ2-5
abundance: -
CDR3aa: CASSQGAGGPNQETQYF
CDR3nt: TGTGCCAGCAGCCAAGGAGCGGGAGGACCCAACCAAGAGACCCAGTACTTC

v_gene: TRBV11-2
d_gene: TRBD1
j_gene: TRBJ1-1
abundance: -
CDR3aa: CASSQEGAGTEAFF
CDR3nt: TGTGCCAGCAGCCAAGAGGGGGCAGGCACTGAAGCTTTCTTT

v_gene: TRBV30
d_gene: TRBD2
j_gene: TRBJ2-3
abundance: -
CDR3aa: CAWSVRPGLAASTDTQYF
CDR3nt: TGTGCCTGGAGTGTAAGACCCGGACTAGCGGCTAGCACAGATACGCAGTATTTT

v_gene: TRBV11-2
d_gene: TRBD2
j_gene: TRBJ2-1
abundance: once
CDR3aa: CASSHGLAGGLYNEQFF
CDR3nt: TGTGCCAGCAGCCACGGACTAGCGGGAGGGCTGTACAATGAGCAGTTCTTC

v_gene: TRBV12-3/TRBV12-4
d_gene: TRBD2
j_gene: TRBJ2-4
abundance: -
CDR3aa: CASSSDAGVGEQYF
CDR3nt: TGTGCCAGCAGCTCGGACGCGGGAGTGGGGGAGCAGTACTTC

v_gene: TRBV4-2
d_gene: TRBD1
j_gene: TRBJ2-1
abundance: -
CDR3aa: CASSQVDRGRGYGLNEQFF
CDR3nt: TGTGCCAGCAGCCAAGTCGACAGGGGGAGAGGTTATGGGTTGAATGAGCAGTTCTTC

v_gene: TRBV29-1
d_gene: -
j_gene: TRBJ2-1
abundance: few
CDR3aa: CSVVAGAYNEQFF
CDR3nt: TGCAGCGTCGTCGCCGGGGCATACAATGAGCAGTTCTTC

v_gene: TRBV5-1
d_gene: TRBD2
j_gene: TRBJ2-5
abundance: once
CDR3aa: CASSSRLAAQETQYF
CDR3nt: TGCGCCAGCAGCTCCCGACTAGCGGCACAAGAGACCCAGTACTTC

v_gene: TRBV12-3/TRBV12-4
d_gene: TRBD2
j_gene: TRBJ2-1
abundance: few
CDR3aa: CASSFETGGPNNEQFF
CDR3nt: TGTGCCAGCAGTTTTGAGACGGGAGGGCCTAACAATGAGCAGTTCTTC

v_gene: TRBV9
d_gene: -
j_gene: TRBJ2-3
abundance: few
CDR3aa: CASSVVGEFTDTQYF
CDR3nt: TGTGCCAGCAGCGTAGTCGGGGAATTCACAGATACGCAGTATTTT

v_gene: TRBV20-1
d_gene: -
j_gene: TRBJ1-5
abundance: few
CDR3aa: CSARDTAGKGNQPQHF
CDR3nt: TGCAGTGCTAGAGACACCGCAGGGAAGGGCAATCAGCCCCAGCATTTT